This TCR beta chain was observed in a study of OX40 agonist ivuxolimab in advanced cancers. The CDR3 sequence is 14 residues long. With V trimmed by 3 bases and J by 8 bases, 8 bases remained unmatched. Per the germline V gene, CDR1 is SEHNR and CDR2 is FQNEAQ (reference sequence). The assay was immunoSEQ multiplex PCR, and TCRdb's table has in-frame clones only and misses some. The top ten clones hold about 2.1% of a sample with roughly 70,000 clones, about 90% of them seen once. This sequence was found in an adult with an advanced solid tumor such as melanoma, head and neck, liver or kidney cancer. The chain is built from TRBV7-9 and TRBJ1-1; 8 nucleotides agree with TRBD1. The source was CD4+ or CD8+ T cells sorted from blood, collected in a trial of the OX40 agonist ivuxolimab. The CDR3 DNA reads as TGTGCCAGCAGCTTCAGAACCGGACAGGGAGAAGCTTTCTTT. Translation gives CASSFRTGQGEAFF.